This is a list of T cell receptor beta chains from one sample in a study of T cells after yellow fever vaccination. From the 5' RACE reads, TCRdb called clonotypes with MiXCR, one entry per CDR3 protein. This table holds some 340,000 distinct CDR3 sequences, around 10% found once. Sequences were derived from CD4+ T cells sorted from PBMCs, sampled 45 days after the yellow fever booster vaccination. All receptors come from a man between 18 and 29 years old who received the YFV17D yellow fever vaccine. Each CDR3 is given without its conserved first and last residue. The order of the fields is V gene, CDR3 protein.

V: TRBV9
CDR3: ASSPRHRSSGGMTDTQY

V: TRBV7-2
CDR3: ASSLLGATSNQPQH

V: TRBV5-1
CDR3: ASKGQAGTGELF

V: TRBV9
CDR3: ASSVAQGRTEAF

V: TRBV12-3/TRBV12-4
CDR3: ASSWVAGGGTEAF

V: TRBV19
CDR3: ASQTEGADTQY

V: TRBV7-2
CDR3: ASSQRGGNGELF

V: TRBV7-2
CDR3: ASSLGSGRTSGYT

V: TRBV19
CDR3: ASSIGFGGDTEAF

V: TRBV6-2/TRBV6-3
CDR3: ASSYYTSSGGAYEQY

V: TRBV2
CDR3: ASSELSGRHGYT

V: TRBV7-3
CDR3: ASSSQGFDTQY

V: TRBV10-3
CDR3: AISLTGLAGSDTQY

V: TRBV4-2
CDR3: ASSQDGGMSLMNTEAF

V: TRBV28
CDR3: ASGPRGNTIY

V: TRBV3-1
CDR3: ASSHPTDTQY

V: TRBV2
CDR3: ASWILNTEAF

V: TRBV5-1
CDR3: ASSAPGLAGWETQY

V: TRBV2
CDR3: ASCSGGGGLDEQY

V: TRBV6-5
CDR3: ASRLTGTGANVLT

V: TRBV12-3/TRBV12-4
CDR3: ASAFRDGNEQF

V: TRBV20-1
CDR3: SARLQGARYEQY

V: TRBV5-1
CDR3: ASSPGLAASETQY

V: TRBV6-6
CDR3: ASSLGTSSSYEQY

V: TRBV12-3/TRBV12-4
CDR3: ASSHDTTNYGYT

V: TRBV6-5
CDR3: ASSLAGGIQETQY

V: TRBV15
CDR3: ATSRDLHGTDSNQPQH

V: TRBV6-5
CDR3: ASILNQGFYTEAF

V: TRBV5-6
CDR3: ASSFEPGGHSSYEQY

V: TRBV7-2
CDR3: ASSWGGGEDTQY

V: TRBV2
CDR3: ASSDEGGTEAF

V: TRBV11-2
CDR3: ASSFLAGGIDTQY

V: TRBV6-1
CDR3: ASTRSGVGGYEQY

V: TRBV4-3
CDR3: ASSQDIGGSYAQY

V: TRBV19
CDR3: ASRAQGAHGYT

V: TRBV4-3
CDR3: ASSQEPWWLPRGEQY

V: TRBV3-1
CDR3: ASSPQGGDNSPLH

V: TRBV29-1
CDR3: SVDQESETQY

V: TRBV25-1
CDR3: ASSAGGGEKLF

V: TRBV21-1
CDR3: ASSDDSDLVDIQY

V: TRBV30
CDR3: AWHSDRGLNSPLH

V: TRBV7-2
CDR3: ASSLRYRDDTEAF

V: TRBV7-9
CDR3: ASGKQGANSPLH

V: TRBV7-2
CDR3: ASSPGSGLSNQPQH

V: TRBV4-1
CDR3: ASSQDARDQPQH

V: TRBV5-1
CDR3: ASSPQEGTDTQY